This TCR beta chain emerged from a study of T-cell memory formation after mild COVID-19. Only a few counts were recorded for this clonotype. TCRdb re-derived calls from the 5' RACE reads in MiXCR, one entry per CDR3 protein. There are under 300,000 distinct CDR3 sequences in the sample; roughly 8.2% occur only once, and about 20% lies in the top ten. The sequence came from a man aged 18 to 35 who had mild COVID-19 (a few samples of this study predate the infection). Cell type and time point are not known. Specimen: PBMCs or a T cell subset sorted from them (not recorded which).

The CDR3 bases are TGTGCCAGCAGTGCGCTTGCAGGGGCTGGAAACACCATATATTTT. Its protein is CASSALAGAGNTIYF. The V gene is TRBV2, the J gene TRBJ1-3, with a tentative D call TRBD1 (6 bases). V lost 4 bases to trimming and J lost 2 bases, with 12 bases between them. The CDR3 extends over 15 amino acids. Germline CDR1 reads SNHLY; CDR2 reads FYNNEI.